This TCR beta chain was identified in a study of regulatory T cells in long-lasting Graves disease. Study context: Over 5 years on antithyroid drugs plus positive TSH receptor antibodies marked Graves' disease as persistent. Study conclusions and caveats: When disease was persistent, TRBV28, TRBJ1-2 and TRBJ2-5 were the favored segments. The TCR repertoire of persistent Graves' patients was less diverse than that of newly diagnosed ones.

iRepertoire HTBI primers and Arm-PCR of CDR3 regions built TCR beta libraries. TCRdb reprocessed the multiplex PCR reads via MiXCR and lists one record per CDR3 protein. The data show some 370,000 distinct CDR3 sequences, with around 20% seen just once and less than 25% held by the top ten. Stated time point: persistent/refractory GD, antithyroid drugs over 5 years with positive TRAb. From RNA extracted from PBMCs, the TCR library was made. This clonotype appeared a few times. The target antigen is unknown. The CDR3 is 17 residues long. CDR1 and CDR2 (germline): SGHAT, FQNNGV. Trimming took 1 base from V and 0 from J, leaving 16 bases between them.

This receptor was identified in a female donor with Graves disease. The material sequenced was peripheral blood mononuclear cells (PBMCs), taken when the disease was refractory, from a patient treated with antithyroid drugs. The chain combines TRBV11-2 with TRBJ2-7; no clear D. CDR3 DNA: TGTGCCAGCAGCTTAGGAAATCCGATTTATGACTCCTACGAGCAGTACTTC. Translation: CASSLGNPIYDSYEQYF.